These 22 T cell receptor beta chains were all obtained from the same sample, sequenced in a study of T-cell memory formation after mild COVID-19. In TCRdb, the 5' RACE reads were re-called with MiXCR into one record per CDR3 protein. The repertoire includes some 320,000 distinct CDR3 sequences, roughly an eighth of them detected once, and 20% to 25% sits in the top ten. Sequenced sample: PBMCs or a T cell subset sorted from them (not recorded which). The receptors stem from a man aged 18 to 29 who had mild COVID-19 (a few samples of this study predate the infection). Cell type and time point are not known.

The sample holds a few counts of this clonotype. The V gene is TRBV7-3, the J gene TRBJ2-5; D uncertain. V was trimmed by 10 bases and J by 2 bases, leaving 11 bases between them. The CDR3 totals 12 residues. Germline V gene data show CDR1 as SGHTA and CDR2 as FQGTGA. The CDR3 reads CATSYRQETQYF. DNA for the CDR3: TGTGCCACCTCTTACAGACAAGAGACCCAGTACTTC.

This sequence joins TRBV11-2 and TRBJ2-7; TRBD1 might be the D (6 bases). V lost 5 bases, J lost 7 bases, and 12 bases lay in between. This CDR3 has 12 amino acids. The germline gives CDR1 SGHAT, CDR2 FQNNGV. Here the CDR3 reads CASSGGRWEQYF. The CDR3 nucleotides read TGTGCCAGCAGCGGGGGCCGCTGGGAGCAGTACTTC.

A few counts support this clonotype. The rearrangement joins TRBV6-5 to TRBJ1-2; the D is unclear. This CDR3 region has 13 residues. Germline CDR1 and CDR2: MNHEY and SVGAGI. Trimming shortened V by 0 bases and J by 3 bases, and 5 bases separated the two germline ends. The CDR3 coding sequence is TGTGCCAGCAGTTACTCCCTGGACTATGGCTACACCTTC. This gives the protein CASSYSLDYGYTF.

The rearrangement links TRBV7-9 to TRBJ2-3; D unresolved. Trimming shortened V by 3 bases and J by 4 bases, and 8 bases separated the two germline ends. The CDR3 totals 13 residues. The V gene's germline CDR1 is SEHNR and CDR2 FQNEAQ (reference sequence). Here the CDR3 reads CASSLLYPDTQYF. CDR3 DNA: TGTGCCAGCAGCTTGCTTTACCCAGATACGCAGTATTTT.

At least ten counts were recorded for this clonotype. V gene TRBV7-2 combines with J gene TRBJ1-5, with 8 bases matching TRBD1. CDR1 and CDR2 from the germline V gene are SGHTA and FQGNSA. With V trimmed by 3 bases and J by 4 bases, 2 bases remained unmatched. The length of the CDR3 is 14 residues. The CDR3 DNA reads TGTGCCAGCAGCTTGGGACAGGTGAATCAGCCCCAGCATTTT. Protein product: CASSLGQVNQPQHF.

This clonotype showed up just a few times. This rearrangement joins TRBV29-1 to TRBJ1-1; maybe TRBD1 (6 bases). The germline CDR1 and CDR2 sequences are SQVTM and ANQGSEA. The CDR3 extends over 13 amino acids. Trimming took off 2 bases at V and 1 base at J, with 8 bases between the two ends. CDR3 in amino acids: CSVERGRNTEAFF. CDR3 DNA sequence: TGCAGCGTTGAACGGGGGCGGAACACTGAAGCTTTCTTT.

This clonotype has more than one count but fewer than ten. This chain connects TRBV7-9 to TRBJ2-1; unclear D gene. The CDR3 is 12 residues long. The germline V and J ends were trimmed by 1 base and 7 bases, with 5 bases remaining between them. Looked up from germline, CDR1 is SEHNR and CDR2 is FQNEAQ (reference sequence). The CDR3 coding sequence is TGTGCCAGCAGCTTAGGAGAAAATGAGCAGTTCTTC. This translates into CASSLGENEQFF.

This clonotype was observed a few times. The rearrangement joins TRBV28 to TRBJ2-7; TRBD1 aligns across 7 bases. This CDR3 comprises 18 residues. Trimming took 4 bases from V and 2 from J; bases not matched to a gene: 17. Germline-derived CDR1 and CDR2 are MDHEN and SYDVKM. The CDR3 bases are TGTGCCAGCAGTTCTTATTGGGCCCCTCGACAGGGCACCTACGAGCAGTACGTC. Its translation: CASSSYWAPRQGTYEQYV.

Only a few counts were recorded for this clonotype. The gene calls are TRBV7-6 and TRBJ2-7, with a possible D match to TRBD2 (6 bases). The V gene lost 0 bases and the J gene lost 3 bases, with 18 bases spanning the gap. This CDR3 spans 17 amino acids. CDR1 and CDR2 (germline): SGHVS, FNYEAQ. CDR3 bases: TGTGCCAGCAGCTTAGCGCTTCGCGGGGTACTTAACTACGAGCAGTACTTC. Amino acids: CASSLALRGVLNYEQYF.

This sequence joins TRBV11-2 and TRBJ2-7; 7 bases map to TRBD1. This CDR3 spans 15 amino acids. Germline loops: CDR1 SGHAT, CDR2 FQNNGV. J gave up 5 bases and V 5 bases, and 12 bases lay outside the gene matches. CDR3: CASSHKPTGWNEQYF. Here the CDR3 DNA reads TGTGCCAGCAGCCATAAGCCGACAGGGTGGAACGAGCAGTACTTC. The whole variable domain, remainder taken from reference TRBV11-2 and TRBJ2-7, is EAGVAQSPRYKIIEKRQSVAFWCNPISGHATLYWYQQILGQGPKLLIQFQNNGVVDDSQLPKDRFSAERLKGVDSTLKIQPAKLEDSAVYLCASSHKPTGWNEQYFGPGTRLTVT.

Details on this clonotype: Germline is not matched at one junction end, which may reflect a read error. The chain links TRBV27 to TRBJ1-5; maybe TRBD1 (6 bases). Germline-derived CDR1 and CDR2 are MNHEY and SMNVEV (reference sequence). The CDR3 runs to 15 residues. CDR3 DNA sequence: TGCACCAGCAGTTTATTGGCGGGGGCTGAACAGCCCCAGCATTTT. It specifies CTSSLLAGAEQPQHF.

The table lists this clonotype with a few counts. CDR3 residues: CASSHLFRGMLEKLFF. The CDR3 nucleotides are TGTGCCAGCAGCCATCTCTTCAGGGGGATGCTCGAAAAACTGTTTTTT. The chain recombines TRBV6-2 or TRBV6-3 with TRBJ1-4, with 7 bases identical to TRBD1. With 6 bases clipped from V and 8 bases from J, the junction kept 15 bases outside the gene matches. CDR3 length: 16 amino acids. Germline V gene data show CDR1 as MNHEY and CDR2 as SVGEGT.

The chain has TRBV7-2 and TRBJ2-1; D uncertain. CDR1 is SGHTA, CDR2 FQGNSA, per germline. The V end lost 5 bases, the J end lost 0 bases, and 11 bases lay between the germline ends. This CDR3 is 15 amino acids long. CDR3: CASSLRVGSYNEQFF. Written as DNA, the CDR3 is TGTGCCAGCAGCCTCCGGGTGGGCTCCTACAATGAGCAGTTCTTC.

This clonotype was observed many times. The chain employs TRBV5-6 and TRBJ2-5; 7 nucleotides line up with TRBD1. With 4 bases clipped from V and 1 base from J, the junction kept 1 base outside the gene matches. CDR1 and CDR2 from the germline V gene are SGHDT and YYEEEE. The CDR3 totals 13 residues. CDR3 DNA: TGTGCCAGCAGCGGGACAGTCCAAGAGACCCAGTACTTC. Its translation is CASSGTVQETQYF.

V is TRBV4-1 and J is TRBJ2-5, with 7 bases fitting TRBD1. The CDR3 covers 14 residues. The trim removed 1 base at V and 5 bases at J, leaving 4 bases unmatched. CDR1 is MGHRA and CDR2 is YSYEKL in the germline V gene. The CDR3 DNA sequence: TGCGCCAGCAGCCAAGGACAGGGCTGGGAGACCCAGTACTTC. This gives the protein CASSQGQGWETQYF.

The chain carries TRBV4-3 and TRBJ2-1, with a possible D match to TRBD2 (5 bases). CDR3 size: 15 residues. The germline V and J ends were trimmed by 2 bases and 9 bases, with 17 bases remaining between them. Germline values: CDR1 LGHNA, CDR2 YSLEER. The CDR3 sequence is CASSQTFGGFTEQFF. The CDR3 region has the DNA TGCGCCAGCAGCCAAACCTTTGGCGGGTTCACTGAGCAGTTCTTC.

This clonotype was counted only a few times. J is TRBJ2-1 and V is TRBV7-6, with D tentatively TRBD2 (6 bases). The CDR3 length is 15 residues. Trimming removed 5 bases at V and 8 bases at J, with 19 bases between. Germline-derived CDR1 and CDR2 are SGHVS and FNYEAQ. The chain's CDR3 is CASSKTSLGMDEQFF. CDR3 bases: TGTGCCAGCAGCAAAACTAGCTTGGGAATGGATGAGCAGTTCTTC.

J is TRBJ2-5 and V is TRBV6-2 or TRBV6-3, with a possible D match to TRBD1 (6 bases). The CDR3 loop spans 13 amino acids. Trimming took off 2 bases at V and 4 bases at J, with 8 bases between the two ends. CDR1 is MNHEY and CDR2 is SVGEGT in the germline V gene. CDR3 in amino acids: CASSYTGTETQYF. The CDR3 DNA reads TGTGCCAGCAGTTACACAGGGACAGAGACCCAGTACTTC.

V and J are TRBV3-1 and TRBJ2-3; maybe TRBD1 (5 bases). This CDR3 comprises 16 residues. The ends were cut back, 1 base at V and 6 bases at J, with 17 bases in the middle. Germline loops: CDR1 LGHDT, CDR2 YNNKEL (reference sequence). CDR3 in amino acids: CASSQVGAMGSDTQYF. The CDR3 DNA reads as TGTGCCAGCAGCCAAGTAGGGGCCATGGGCTCTGATACGCAGTATTTT.

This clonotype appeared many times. In nucleotides, the CDR3 is TGTGCCAGCCAGGGGATGGCGGCAGACGAGCAGTACGTC. It specifies CASQGMAADEQYV. The chain employs TRBV7-2 and TRBJ2-7; possible D gene TRBD1, 6 bases. Looked up from germline, CDR1 is SGHTA and CDR2 is FQGNSA. V lost 8 bases and J lost 5, with 16 bases in between. CDR3 length: 13 residues.

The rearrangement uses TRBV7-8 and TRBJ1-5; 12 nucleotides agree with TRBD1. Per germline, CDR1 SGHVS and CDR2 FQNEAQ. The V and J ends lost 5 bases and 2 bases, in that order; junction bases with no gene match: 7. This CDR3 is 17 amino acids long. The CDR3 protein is CASSAGQGAVGNQPQHF. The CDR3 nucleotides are TGTGCCAGCAGCGCGGGACAGGGGGCAGTTGGCAATCAGCCCCAGCATTTT.

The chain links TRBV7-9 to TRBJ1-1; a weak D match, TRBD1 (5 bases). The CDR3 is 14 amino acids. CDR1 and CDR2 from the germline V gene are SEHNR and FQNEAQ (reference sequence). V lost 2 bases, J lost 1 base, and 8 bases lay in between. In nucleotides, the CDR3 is TGTGCCAGCAGCTTATCGGGGCCGAACACTGAAGCTTTCTTT. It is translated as CASSLSGPNTEAFF.